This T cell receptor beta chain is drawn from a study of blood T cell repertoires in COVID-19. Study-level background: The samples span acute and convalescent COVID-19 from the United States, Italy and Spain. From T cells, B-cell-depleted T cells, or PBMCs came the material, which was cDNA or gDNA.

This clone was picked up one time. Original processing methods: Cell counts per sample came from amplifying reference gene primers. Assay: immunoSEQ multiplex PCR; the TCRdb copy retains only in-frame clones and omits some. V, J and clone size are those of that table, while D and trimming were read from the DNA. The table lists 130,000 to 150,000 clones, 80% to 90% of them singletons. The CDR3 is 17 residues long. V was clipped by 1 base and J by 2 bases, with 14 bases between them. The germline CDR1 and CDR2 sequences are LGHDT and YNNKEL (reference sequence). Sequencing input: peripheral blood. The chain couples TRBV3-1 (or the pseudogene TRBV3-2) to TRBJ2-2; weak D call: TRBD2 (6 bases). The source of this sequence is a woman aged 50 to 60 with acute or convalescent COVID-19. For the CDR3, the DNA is TGTGCCAGCAGCCAAGGGGGAGGAGCACCTAACACCGGGGAGCTGTTTTTT. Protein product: CASSQGGGAPNTGELFF.